These 7 T cell receptor beta chains came from one sample sequenced in a study of early T cells in non-severe SARS-CoV-2 infection. TCRdb redid the calling of the 5' RACE reads with MiXCR, one entry per CDR3 protein. The table lists 20,000 to 25,000 distinct CDR3 sequences, around 5% of them singletons. The sequencing sample was made of whole blood. Every receptor here comes from an adult who was a healthcare worker with PCR-confirmed SARS-CoV-2 infection or an uninfected control (not recorded which).

This chain joins TRBV28 and TRBJ1-1; 8 bases line up with TRBD1. The V and J ends lost 8 bases and 0 bases, in that order; junction bases with no gene match: 8. Looked up from germline, CDR1 is MDHEN and CDR2 is SYDVKM. The CDR3 sequence is 15 residues long. The CDR3 protein is CASHTRDRLNTEAFF. DNA of the CDR3: TGTGCCAGCCACACCCGGGACAGGTTGAACACTGAAGCTTTCTTT.

This clonotype was counted a few times. This chain joins TRBV2 and TRBJ2-2; perhaps TRBD2 as D (5 bases). The V gene lost 6 bases and the J gene lost 8 bases, with 10 bases spanning the gap. Germline V gene sequence: CDR1 SNHLY, CDR2 FYNNEI. CDR3 length equals 12 residues. CDR3 amino acids: CASRRANGELFF. CDR3 sequence (DNA): TGTGCCAGCAGGCGGGCTAATGGGGAGCTGTTTTTT. Full variable domain (rest looked up from reference TRBV2 and TRBJ2-2): EPEVTQTPSHQVTQMGQEVILRCVPISNHLYFYWYRQILGQKVEFLVSFYNNEISEKSEIFDDQFSVERPDGSNFTLKIRSTKLEDSAMYFCASRRANGELFFGEGSRLTVL.

This clonotype was recorded many times. This chain connects TRBV13 to TRBJ2-5, with D possibly called TRBD1 or TRBD2 (5 bases each). Trimming removed 5 bases from V and 1 base from J, with 20 bases in between. Germline lookup yields CDR1 PRHDT and CDR2 FYEKMQ (reference sequence). The CDR3 consists of 17 residues. This chain's CDR3 is CASSPPRDVATQETQYF. As DNA, the CDR3 is TGTGCCAGCAGCCCCCCCAGGGACGTAGCGACCCAAGAGACCCAGTACTTC.

The gene calls are TRBV5-1 and TRBJ2-1; TRBD1 might be the D (7 bases). The germline V gene encodes CDR1 SGHRS and CDR2 YFSETQ. V was trimmed by 5 bases and J by 0 bases, leaving 12 bases between them. The CDR3 runs 15 residues. CDR3: CASSPQGGSYNEQFF. Here the CDR3 DNA reads TGCGCCAGCAGTCCTCAGGGGGGCTCCTACAATGAGCAGTTCTTC. The full variable domain, with the rest looked up from reference TRBV5-1 and TRBJ2-1, is KAGVTQTPRYLIKTRGQQVTLSCSPISGHRSVSWYQQTPGQGLQFLFEYFSETQRNKGNFPGRFSGRQFSNSRSEMNVSTLELGDSALYLCASSPQGGSYNEQFFGPGTRLTVL.

This clonotype has a handful of counts. The chain uses TRBV6-5 and TRBJ2-7, with 8 bases that match TRBD1. Germline lookup yields CDR1 MNHEY and CDR2 SVGAGI. V gave up 6 bases and J gave up 1 base; unmatched junction bases: 5. The CDR3 has 14 residues. This chain's CDR3 is CASSSGQGSYEQYF. Here the CDR3 DNA reads TGTGCCAGCAGCTCCGGACAGGGTTCCTACGAGCAGTACTTC.

By share, this clonotype ranks as medium-sized. The gene calls are TRBV7-2 and TRBJ1-1, with D uncertain. Per the germline V gene, CDR1 is SGHTA and CDR2 is FQGNSA. V was clipped by 3 bases and J by 11 bases, with 22 bases between them. The CDR3 has 15 amino acids. In DNA form, the CDR3 reads TGTGCCAGCAGCTTCCCAGGTCTATTGAAATTTTGGGCTTTCTTT. Translation: CASSFPGLLKFWAFF. The whole variable domain, filled in from reference TRBV7-2 and TRBJ1-1, reads GAGVSQSPSNKVTEKGKDVELRCDPISGHTALYWYRQSLGQGLEFLIYFQGNSAPDKSGLPSDRFSAERTGGSVSTLTIQRTQQEDSAVYLCASSFPGLLKFWAFFGQGTRLTVV.

This clonotype was observed at least ten times. The rearrangement joins TRBV30 to TRBJ1-3; D gene uncertain. The CDR3 consists of 15 residues. Trimming stripped 2 bases from V and 2 bases from J, with 13 bases between. Germline V gives CDR1 GTSNPN, CDR2 SVGIG (reference sequence). In nucleotides, the CDR3 is TGTGCCTGGAGTACGCCCCAGGTGACTGGAAACACCATATATTTT. The encoded protein is CAWSTPQVTGNTIYF. The full variable domain, its missing parts supplied by reference TRBV30 and TRBJ1-3, is SQTIHQWPATLVQPVGSPLSLECTVEGTSNPNLYWYRQAAGRGLQLLFYSVGIGQISSEVPQNLSASRPQDRQFILSSKKLLLSDSGFYLCAWSTPQVTGNTIYFGEGSWLTVV.